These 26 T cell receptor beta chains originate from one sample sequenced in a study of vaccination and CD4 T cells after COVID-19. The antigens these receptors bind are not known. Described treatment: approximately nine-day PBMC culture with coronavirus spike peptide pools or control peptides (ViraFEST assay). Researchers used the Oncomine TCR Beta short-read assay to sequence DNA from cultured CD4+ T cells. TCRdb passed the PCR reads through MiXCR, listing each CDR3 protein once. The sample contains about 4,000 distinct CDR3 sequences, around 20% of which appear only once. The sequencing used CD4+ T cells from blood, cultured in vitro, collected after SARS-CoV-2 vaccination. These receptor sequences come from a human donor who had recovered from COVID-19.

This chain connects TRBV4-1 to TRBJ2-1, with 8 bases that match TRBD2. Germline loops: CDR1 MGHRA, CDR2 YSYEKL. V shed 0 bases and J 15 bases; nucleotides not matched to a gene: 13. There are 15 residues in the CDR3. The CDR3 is CASSQESRERGGGFF. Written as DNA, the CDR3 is TGCGCCAGCAGCCAAGAATCCCGAGAACGGGGGGGAGGGTTCTTC.

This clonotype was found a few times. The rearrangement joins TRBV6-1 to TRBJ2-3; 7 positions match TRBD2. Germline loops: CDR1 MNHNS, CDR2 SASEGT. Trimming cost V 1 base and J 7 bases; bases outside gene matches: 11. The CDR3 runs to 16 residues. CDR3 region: CASSEVPGAGRYTQYF. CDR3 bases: TGTGCCAGCAGTGAAGTCCCCGGAGCGGGGAGGTATACGCAGTATTTT.

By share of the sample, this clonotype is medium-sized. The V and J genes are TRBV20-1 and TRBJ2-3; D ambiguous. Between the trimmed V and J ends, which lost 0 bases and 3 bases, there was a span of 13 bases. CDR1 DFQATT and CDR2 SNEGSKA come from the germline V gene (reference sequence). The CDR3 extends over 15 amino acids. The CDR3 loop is CSARDRLSSTDTQYF. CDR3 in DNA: TGCAGTGCTAGAGATCGGCTATCTTCTACAGATACGCAGTATTTT.

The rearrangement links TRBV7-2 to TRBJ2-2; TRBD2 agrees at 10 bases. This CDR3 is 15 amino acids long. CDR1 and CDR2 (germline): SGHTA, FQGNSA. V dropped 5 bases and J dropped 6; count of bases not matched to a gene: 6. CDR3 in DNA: TGTGCCAGCAGCCCGGGACTAGCGAGCCCCGGGGAGCTGTTTTTT. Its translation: CASSPGLASPGELFF.

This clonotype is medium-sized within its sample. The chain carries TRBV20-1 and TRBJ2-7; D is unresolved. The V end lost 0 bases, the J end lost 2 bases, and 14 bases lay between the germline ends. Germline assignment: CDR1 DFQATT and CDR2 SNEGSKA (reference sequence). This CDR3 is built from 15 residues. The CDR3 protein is CSARDGTGTTYEQYF. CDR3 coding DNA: TGCAGTGCTAGAGATGGAACGGGCACTACCTACGAGCAGTACTTC.

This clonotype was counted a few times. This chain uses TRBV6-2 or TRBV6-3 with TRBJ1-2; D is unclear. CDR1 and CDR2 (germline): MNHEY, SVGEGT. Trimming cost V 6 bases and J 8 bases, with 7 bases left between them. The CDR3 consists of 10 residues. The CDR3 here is CASRPWGYTF. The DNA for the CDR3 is TGTGCCAGCAGGCCATGGGGCTACACCTTC.

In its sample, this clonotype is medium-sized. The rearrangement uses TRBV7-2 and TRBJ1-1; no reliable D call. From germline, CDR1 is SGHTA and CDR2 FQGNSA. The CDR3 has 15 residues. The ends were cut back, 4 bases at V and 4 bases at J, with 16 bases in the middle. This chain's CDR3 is CASSSHRGGITEAFF. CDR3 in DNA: TGTGCCAGCAGCTCCCACCGGGGAGGGATCACTGAAGCTTTCTTT.

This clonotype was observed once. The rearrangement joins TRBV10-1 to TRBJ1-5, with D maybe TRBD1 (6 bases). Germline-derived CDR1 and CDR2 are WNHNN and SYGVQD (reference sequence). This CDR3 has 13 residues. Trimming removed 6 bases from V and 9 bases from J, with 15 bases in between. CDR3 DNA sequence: TGCGCCAGCAGACATAAACAGGGTCGGCCCCAGCATTTT. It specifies CASRHKQGRPQHF.

The CDR3 bases are TGTGCCAGCAGTTACATCAGGGGTTACCAAGCTAACTATGGCTACACCTTC. It encodes CASSYIRGYQANYGYTF. This chain links TRBV6-5 with TRBJ1-2, with a tentative D call TRBD1 (6 bases). The V gene's germline CDR1 is MNHEY and CDR2 SVGAGI. The germline V and J ends were trimmed by 2 bases and 0 bases, with 16 bases remaining between them. The CDR3 spans 17 residues.

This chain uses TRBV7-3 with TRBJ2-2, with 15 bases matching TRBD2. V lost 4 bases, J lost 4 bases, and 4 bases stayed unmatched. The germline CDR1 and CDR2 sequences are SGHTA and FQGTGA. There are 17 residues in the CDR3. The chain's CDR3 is CASSWGLAGGSTGELFF. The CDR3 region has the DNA TGTGCCAGCAGCTGGGGACTAGCGGGGGGCAGCACCGGGGAGCTGTTTTTT.

The CDR3 sequence: CSVTKSGNTEAFF. The DNA for the CDR3 is TGCAGCGTTACTAAAAGTGGGAACACTGAAGCTTTCTTT. This sequence joins TRBV29-1 and TRBJ1-1; no reliable D call. Trimming shortened V by 5 bases and J by 1 base, and 11 bases separated the two germline ends. The germline V gene encodes CDR1 SQVTM and CDR2 ANQGSEA. This CDR3 comprises 13 residues.

This CDR3 reads CASSSTSGGPISYEQYF. In DNA form, the CDR3 reads TGTGCCAGCAGCTCGACTAGCGGGGGGCCTATCTCCTACGAGCAGTACTTC. The V gene is TRBV5-6, the J gene TRBJ2-7; 13 bases are a match to TRBD2. The trim removed 3 bases at V and 0 bases at J, leaving 6 bases unmatched. The CDR3 runs to 17 residues. Per the germline V gene, CDR1 is SGHDT and CDR2 is YYEEEE.

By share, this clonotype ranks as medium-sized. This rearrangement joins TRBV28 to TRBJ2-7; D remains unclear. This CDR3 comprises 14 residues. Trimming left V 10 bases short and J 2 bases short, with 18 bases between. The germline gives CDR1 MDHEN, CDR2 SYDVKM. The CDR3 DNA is TGTGCCACTACGAACGGCGGATTCCCCTACGAGCAGTACTTC. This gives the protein CATTNGGFPYEQYF.

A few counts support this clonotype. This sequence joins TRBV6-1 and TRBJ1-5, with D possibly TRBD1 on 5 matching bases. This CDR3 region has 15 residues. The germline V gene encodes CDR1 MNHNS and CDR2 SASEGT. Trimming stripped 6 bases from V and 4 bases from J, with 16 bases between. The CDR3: CASSRREGRNQPQHF. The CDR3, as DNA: TGTGCCAGCAGCCGCAGGGAGGGGAGAAATCAGCCCCAGCATTTT.

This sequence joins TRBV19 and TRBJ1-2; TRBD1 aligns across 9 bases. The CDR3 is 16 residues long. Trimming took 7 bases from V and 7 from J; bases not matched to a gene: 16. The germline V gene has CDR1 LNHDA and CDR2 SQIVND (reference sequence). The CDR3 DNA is TGTGCCAGTAATTTACGGACAGGGGATGTATCTAGTGGCTACACCTTC. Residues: CASNLRTGDVSSGYTF.

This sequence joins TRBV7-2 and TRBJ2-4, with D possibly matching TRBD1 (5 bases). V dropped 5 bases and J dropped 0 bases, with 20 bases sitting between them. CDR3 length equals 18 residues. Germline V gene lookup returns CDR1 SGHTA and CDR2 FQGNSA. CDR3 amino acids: CASSPAVRGHLAKNIQYF. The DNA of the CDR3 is TGTGCCAGCAGCCCGGCGGTTAGGGGCCACCTAGCCAAAAACATTCAGTACTTC.

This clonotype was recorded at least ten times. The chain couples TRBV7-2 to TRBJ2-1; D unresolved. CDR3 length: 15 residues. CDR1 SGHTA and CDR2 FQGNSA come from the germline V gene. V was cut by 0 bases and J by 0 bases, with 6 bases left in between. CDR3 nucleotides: TGTGCCAGCAGCTTAGCGGCGGCCTCCTACAATGAGCAGTTCTTC. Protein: CASSLAAASYNEQFF. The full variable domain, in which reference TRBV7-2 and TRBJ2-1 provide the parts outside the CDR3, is GAGVSQSPSNKVTEKGKDVELRCDPISGHTALYWYRQSLGQGLEFLIYFQGNSAPDKSGLPSDRFSAERTGGSVSTLTIQRTQQEDSAVYLCASSLAAASYNEQFFGPGTRLTVL.

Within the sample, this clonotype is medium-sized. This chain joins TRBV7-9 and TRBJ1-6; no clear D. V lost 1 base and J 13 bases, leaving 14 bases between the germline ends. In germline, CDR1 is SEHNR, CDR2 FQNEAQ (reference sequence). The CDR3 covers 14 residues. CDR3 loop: CASSLEGLGVPLHF. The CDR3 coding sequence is TGTGCCAGCAGCTTAGAGGGCCTTGGTGTTCCCCTCCACTTT.

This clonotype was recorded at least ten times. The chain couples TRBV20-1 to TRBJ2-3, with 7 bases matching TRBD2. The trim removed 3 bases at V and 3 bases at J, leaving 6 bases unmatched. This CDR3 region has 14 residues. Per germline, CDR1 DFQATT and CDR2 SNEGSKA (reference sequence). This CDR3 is CSASPGGGTDTQYF. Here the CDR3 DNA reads TGCAGTGCTAGTCCGGGCGGGGGAACAGATACGCAGTATTTT.

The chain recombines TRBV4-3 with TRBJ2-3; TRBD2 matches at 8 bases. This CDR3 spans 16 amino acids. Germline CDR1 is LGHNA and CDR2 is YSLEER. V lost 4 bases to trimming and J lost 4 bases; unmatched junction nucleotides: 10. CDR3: CASSPSAGAVADTQYF. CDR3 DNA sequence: TGCGCCAGCAGCCCCTCAGCGGGGGCCGTCGCAGATACGCAGTATTTT.

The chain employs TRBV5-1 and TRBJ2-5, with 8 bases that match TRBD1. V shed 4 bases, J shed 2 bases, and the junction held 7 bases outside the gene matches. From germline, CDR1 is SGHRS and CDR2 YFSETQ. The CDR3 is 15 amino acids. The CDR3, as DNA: TGCGCCAGCAGCCCCCGGACAGGGCCACAAGAGACCCAGTACTTC. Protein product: CASSPRTGPQETQYF.

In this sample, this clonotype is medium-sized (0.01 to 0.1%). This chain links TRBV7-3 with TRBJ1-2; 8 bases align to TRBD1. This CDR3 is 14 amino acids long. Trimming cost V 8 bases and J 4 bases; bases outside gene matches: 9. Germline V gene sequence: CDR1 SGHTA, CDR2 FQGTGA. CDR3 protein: CASGMGTGVYGYTF. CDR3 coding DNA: TGTGCCAGCGGGATGGGGACAGGAGTCTATGGCTACACCTTC. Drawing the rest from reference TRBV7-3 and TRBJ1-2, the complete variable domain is GAGVSQTPSNKVTEKGKYVELRCDPISGHTALYWYRQSLGQGPEFLIYFQGTGAADDSGLPNDRFFAVRPEGSVSTLKIQRTERGDSAVYLCASGMGTGVYGYTFGSGTRLTVV.

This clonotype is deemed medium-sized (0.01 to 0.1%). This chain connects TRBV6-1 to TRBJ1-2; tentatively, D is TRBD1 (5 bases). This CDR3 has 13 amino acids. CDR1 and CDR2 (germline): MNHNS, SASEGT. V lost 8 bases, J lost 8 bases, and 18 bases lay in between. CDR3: CASGTEQARGYTF. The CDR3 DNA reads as TGTGCCAGCGGAACGGAACAGGCCAGAGGCTACACCTTC.

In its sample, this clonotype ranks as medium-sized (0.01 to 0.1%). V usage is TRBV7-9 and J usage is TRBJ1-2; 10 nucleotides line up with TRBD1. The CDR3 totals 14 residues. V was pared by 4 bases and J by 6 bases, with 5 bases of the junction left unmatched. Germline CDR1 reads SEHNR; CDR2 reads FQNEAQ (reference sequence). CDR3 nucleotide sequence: TGTGCCAGCAGCTCCAGACAGGGGGCGCATGGCTACACCTTC. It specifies CASSSRQGAHGYTF.

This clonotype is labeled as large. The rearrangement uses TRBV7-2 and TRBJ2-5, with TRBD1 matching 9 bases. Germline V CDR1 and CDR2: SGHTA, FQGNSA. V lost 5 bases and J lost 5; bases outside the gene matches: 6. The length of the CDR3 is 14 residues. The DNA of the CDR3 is TGTGCCAGCAGCCCACAGGGGGCAAGGGAGACCCAGTACTTC. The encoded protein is CASSPQGARETQYF. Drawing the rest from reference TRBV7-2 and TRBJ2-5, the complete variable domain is GAGVSQSPSNKVTEKGKDVELRCDPISGHTALYWYRQSLGQGLEFLIYFQGNSAPDKSGLPSDRFSAERTGGSVSTLTIQRTQQEDSAVYLCASSPQGARETQYFGPGTRLLVL.

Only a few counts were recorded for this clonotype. The CDR3 region has the DNA TGCGCCAGCAGCCTGGACCTCGGGGATGTCCCCCTTGACAATGAGCAGTTCTTC. This translates into CASSLDLGDVPLDNEQFF. The gene calls are TRBV4-1 and TRBJ2-1; D perhaps matches TRBD2 (5 bases). The V gene's germline CDR1 is MGHRA and CDR2 YSYEKL. CDR3 length equals 18 residues. Trimming shortened V by 4 bases and J by 5 bases, and 24 bases separated the two germline ends.